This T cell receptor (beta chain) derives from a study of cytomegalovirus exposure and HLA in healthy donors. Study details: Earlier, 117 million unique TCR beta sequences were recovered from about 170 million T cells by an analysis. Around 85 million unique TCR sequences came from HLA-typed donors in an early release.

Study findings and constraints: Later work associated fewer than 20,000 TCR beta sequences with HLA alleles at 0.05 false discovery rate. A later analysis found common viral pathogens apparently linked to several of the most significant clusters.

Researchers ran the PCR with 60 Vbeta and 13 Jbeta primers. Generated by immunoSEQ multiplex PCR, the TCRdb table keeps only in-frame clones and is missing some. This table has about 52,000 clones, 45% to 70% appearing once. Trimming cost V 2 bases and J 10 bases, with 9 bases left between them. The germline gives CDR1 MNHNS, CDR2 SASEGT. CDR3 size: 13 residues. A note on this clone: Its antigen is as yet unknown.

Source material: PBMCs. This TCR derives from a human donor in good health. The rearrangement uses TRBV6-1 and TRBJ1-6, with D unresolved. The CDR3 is CASSEYEFSPLHF. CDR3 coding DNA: TGTGCCAGCAGTGAATACGAGTTCTCACCCCTCCACTTT.